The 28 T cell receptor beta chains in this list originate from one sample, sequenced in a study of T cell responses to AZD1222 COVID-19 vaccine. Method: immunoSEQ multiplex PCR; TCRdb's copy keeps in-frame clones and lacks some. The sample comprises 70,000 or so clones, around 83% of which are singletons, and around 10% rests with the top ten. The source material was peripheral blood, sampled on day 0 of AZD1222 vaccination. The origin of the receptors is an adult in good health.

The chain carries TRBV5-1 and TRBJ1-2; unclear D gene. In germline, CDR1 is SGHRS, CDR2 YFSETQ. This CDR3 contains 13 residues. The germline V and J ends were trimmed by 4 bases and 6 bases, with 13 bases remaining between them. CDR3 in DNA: TGCGCCAGCAGCCGAAGGGCAGGTCATGGCTACACCTTC. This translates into CASSRRAGHGYTF.

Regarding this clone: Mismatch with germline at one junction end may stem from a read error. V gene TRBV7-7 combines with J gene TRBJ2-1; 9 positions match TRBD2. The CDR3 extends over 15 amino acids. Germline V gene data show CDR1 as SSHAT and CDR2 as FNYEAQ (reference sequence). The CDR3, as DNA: TGTGCTAGCAGCCCCGGGACTAGCTCTTCCGATGAGCAGTTCTTC. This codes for CASSPGTSSSDEQFF.

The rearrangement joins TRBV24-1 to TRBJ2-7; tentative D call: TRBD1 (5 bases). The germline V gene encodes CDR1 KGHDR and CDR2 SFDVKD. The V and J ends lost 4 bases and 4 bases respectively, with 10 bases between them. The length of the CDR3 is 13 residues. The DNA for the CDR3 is TGTGCCACCAGTGACCCAGGGATTTACGAGCAGTACTTC. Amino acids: CATSDPGIYEQYF.

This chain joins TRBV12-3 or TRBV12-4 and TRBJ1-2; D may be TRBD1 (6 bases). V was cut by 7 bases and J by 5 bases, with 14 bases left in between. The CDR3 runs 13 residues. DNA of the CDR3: TGTGCCAGCAAAAAGACAGGTCCGTATGGCTACACCTTC. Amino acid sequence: CASKKTGPYGYTF.

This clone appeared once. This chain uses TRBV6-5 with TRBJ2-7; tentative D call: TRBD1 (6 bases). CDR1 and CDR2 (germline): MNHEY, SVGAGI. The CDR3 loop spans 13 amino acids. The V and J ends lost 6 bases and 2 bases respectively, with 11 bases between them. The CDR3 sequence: CASSRTGTYEQYF. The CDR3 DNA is TGTGCCAGCAGCCGAACAGGGACCTACGAGCAGTACTTC.

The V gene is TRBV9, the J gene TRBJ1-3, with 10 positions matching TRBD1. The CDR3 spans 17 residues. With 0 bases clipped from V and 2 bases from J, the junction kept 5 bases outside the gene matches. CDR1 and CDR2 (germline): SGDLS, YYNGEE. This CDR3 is CASSVGGQGEAGNTIYF. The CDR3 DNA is TGTGCCAGCAGCGTAGGCGGACAGGGGGAAGCTGGAAACACCATATATTTT.

The chain's CDR3 is CASSQGGAGDTQYF. The CDR3 DNA sequence: TGCGCCAGCAGTCAGGGAGGGGCGGGAGATACGCAGTATTTT. The chain joins TRBV4-1 to TRBJ2-3, with TRBD2 matching over 7 bases. The ends lost 6 bases at V and 5 bases at J; junction bases unmatched: 8. The CDR3 consists of 14 residues. CDR1 and CDR2 from the germline V gene are MGHRA and YSYEKL.

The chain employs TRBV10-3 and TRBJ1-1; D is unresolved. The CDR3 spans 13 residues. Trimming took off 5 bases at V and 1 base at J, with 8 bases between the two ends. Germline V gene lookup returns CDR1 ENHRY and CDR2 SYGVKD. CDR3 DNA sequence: TGTGCCATCAGTCACGAAGGGAACACTGAAGCTTTCTTT. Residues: CAISHEGNTEAFF.

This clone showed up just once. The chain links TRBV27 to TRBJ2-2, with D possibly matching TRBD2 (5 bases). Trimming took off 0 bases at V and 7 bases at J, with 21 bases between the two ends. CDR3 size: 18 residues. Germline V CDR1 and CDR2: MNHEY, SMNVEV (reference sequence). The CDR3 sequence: CASSLSWRALRWNGELFF. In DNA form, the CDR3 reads TGTGCCAGCAGTTTATCCTGGCGGGCTTTAAGATGGAACGGGGAGCTGTTTTTT.

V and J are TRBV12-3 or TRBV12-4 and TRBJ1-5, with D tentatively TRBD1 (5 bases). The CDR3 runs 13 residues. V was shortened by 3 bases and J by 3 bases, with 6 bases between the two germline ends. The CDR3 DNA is TGTGCCAGCAGTTTCGGGGCCAATCAGCCCCAGCATTTT. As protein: CASSFGANQPQHF.

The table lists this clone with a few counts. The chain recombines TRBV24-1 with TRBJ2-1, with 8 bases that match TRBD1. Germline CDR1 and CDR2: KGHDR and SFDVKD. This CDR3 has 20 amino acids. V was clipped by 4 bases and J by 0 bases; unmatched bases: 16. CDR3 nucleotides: TGTGCCACCAGTGAAGCAGGGGGCACCAAAGGCCCAAGCTCCTACAATGAGCAGTTCTTC. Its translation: CATSEAGGTKGPSSYNEQFF.

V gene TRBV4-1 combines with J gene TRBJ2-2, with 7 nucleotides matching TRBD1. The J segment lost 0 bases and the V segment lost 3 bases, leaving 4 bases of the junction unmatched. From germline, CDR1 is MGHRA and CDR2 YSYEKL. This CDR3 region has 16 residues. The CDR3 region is CASSQPGTANTGELFF. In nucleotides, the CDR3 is TGCGCCAGCAGCCAGCCAGGGACAGCGAACACCGGGGAGCTGTTTTTT.

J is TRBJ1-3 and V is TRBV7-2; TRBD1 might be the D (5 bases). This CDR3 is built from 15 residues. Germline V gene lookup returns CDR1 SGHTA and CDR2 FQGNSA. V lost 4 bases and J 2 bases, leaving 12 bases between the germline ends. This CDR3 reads CASSSRRVTGNTIYF. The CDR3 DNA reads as TGTGCCAGCAGCTCTCGCAGGGTTACTGGAAACACCATATATTTT.

The CDR3 sequence is CASTPTGNQPQHF. In nucleotides, the CDR3 is TGTGCCAGCACCCCGACAGGGAATCAGCCCCAGCATTTT. The chain combines TRBV6-2 or TRBV6-3 with TRBJ1-5, with TRBD1 identical over 7 bases. This CDR3 comprises 13 residues. Losses at the gene ends were 7 bases for V and 4 bases for J; bases not matched to a gene: 4. Germline CDR1 is MNHEY and CDR2 is SVGEGT.

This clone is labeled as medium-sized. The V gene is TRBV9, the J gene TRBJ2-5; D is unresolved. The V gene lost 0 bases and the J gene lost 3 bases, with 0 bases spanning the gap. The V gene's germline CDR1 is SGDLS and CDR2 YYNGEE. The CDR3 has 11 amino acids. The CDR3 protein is CASSVEETQYF. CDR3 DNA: TGTGCCAGCAGCGTAGAAGAGACCCAGTACTTC. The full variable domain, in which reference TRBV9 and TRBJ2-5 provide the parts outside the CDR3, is DSGVTQTPKHLITATGQRVTLRCSPRSGDLSVYWYQQSLDQGLQFLIQYYNGEERAKGNILERFSAQQFPDLHSELNLSSLELGDSALYFCASSVEETQYFGPGTRLLVL.

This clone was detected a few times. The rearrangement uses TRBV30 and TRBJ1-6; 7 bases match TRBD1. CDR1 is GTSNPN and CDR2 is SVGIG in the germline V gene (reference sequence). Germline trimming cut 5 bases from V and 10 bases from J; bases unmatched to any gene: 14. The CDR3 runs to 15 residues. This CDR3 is CAWGGDRDQRSPLHF. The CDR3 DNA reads TGTGCCTGGGGGGGGGACAGAGATCAACGGTCACCCCTCCACTTT. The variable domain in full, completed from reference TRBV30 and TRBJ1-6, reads SQTIHQWPATLVQPVGSPLSLECTVEGTSNPNLYWYRQAAGRGLQLLFYSVGIGQISSEVPQNLSASRPQDRQFILSSKKLLLSDSGFYLCAWGGDRDQRSPLHFGNGTRLTVT.

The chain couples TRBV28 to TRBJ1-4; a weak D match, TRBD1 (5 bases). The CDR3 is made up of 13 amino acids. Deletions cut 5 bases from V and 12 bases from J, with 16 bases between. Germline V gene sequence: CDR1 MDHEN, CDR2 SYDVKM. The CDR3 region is CASSPTSRDELFF. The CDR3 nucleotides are TGTGCCAGCAGTCCTACGTCCAGGGATGAACTGTTTTTT.

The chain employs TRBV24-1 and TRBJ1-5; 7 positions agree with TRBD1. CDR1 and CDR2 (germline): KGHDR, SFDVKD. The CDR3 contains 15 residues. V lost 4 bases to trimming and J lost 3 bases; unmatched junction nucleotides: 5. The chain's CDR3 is CATSESTGYNQPQHF. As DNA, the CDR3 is TGTGCCACCAGTGAATCGACAGGGTACAATCAGCCCCAGCATTTT.

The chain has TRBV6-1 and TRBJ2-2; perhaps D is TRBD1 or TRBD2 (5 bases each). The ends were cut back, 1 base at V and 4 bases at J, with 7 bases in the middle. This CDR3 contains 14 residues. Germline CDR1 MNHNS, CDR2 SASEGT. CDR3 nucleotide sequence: TGTGCCAGCAGTGAAGGTGGGGGCACCGGGGAGCTGTTTTTT. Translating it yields CASSEGGGTGELFF.

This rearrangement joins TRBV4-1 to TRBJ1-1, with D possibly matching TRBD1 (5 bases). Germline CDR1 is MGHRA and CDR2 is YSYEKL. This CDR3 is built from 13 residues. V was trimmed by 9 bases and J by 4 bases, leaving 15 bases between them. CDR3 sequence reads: CASGAGEGTEAFF. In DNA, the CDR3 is TGCGCCAGTGGCGCGGGGGAGGGCACTGAAGCTTTCTTT.

CDR3 coding DNA: TGTGCCTGGAGAGCCACGAGCTCCTACGAGCAGTACTTC. Its translation is CAWRATSSYEQYF. The rearrangement joins TRBV30 to TRBJ2-7, with no clear D. This CDR3 has 13 residues. Germline CDR1 is GTSNPN and CDR2 is SVGIG (reference sequence). The germline V and J ends were trimmed by 3 bases and 0 bases, with 9 bases remaining between them.

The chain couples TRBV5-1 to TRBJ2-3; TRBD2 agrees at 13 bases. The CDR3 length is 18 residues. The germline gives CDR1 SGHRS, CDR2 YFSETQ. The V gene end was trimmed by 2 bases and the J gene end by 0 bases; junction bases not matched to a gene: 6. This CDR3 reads CASSFTGLAGTSTDTQYF. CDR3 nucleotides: TGCGCCAGCAGCTTCACGGGACTAGCGGGGACTAGCACAGATACGCAGTATTTT.

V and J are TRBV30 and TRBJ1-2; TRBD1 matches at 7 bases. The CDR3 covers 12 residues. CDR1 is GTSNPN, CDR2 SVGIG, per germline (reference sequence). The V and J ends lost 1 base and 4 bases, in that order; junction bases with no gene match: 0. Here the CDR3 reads CAWSGQGYGYTF. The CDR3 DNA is TGTGCCTGGAGTGGACAGGGCTATGGCTACACCTTC.

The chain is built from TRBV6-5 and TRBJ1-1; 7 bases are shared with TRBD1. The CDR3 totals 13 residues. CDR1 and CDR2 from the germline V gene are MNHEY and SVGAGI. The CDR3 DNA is TGTGCTTCCGGGACAGACATGGACGCTGAAGCTTTCTTT. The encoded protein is CASGTDMDAEAFF.

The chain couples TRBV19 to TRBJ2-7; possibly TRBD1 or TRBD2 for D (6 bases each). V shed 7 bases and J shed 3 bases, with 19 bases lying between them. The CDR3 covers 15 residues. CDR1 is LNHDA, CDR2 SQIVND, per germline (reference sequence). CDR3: CASTETWGASYEQYF. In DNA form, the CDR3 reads TGTGCCAGTACCGAAACTTGGGGGGCAAGCTACGAGCAGTACTTC. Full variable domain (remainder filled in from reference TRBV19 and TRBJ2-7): DGGITQSPKYLFRKEGQNVTLSCEQNLNHDAMYWYRQDPGQGLRLIYYSQIVNDFQKGDIAEGYSVSREKKESFPLTVTSAQKNPTAFYLCASTETWGASYEQYFGPGTRLTVT.

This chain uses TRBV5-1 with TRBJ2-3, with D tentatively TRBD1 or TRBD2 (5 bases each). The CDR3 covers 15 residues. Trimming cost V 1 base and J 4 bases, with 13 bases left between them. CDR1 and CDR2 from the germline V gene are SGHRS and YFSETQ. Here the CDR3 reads CASSLSGASSDTQYF. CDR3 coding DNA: TGCGCCAGCAGCTTGTCCGGGGCATCTTCAGATACGCAGTATTTT.

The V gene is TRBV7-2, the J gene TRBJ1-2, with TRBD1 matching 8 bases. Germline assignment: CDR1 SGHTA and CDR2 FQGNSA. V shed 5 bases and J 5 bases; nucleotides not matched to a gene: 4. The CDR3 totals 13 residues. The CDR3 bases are TGTGCCAGCAGCGCTACAGGGGGGTATGGCTACACCTTC. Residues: CASSATGGYGYTF.

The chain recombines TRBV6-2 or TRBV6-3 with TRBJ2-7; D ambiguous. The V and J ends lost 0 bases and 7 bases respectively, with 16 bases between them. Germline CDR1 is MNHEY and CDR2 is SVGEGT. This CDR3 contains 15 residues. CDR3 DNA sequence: TGTGCCAGCAGTTACTCGATTTTGGCTGTAAAGGAGCAGTACTTC. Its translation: CASSYSILAVKEQYF.